This T cell receptor beta chain was obtained from a study of blood T cell repertoires in COVID-19. Study context: From the United States, Italy and Spain came samples of acute and convalescent COVID-19. Nucleic acid was either cDNA or gDNA, and it came from T cells, B-cell-depleted T cells, or PBMCs.

This CDR3 has 18 amino acids. Losses at the gene ends were 0 bases for V and 2 bases for J; bases not matched to a gene: 13. Germline V lookup: CDR1 LGHNA, CDR2 YSLEER. In the source study's methods: Quantification of nucleated cells was approximated via reference gene primer amplification. Sequenced by immunoSEQ multiplex PCR; TCRdb stores in-frame clones only, minus some. V and J calls and clone size come straight from that table; D and trimming were deduced from the DNA. Of some 80,000 clones in the sample, under 85% are singletons; the top ten hold around 10%. V is TRBV4-3 and J is TRBJ2-7, with 7 positions matching TRBD2. The sequenced sample consisted of peripheral blood. This clonotype was obtained from a human donor in a cohort sampled during active COVID-19. CDR3 coding DNA: TGCGCCAGCAGCCAAGATACCCAGCGGGGCGATTTAACCTACGAGCAGTACTTC. This gives the protein CASSQDTQRGDLTYEQYF.